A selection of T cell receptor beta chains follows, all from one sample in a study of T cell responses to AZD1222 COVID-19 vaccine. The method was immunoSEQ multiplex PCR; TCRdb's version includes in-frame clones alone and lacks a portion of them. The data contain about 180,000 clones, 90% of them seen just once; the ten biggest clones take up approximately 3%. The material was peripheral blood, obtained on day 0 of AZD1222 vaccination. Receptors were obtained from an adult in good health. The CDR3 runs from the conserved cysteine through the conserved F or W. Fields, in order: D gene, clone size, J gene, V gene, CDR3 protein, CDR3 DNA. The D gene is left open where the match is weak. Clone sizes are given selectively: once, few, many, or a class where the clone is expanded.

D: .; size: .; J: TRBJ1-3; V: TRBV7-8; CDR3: CASSLAQGFGNTIYF; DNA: TGTGCCAGCAGCTTAGCCCAGGGCTTTGGAAACACCATATATTTT
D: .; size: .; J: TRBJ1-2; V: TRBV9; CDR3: CARGGGGYGYTF; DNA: TGTGCCCGCGGGGGGGGTGGCTATGGCTACACCTTC
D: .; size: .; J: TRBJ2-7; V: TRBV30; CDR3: CAWSKGVYEQYF; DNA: TGTGCCTGGAGTAAGGGGGTCTACGAGCAGTACTTC
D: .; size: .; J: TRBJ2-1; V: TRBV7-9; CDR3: CASSRRDLYNEQFF; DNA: TGTGCCAGCAGCCGCAGGGACCTCTACAATGAGCAGTTCTTC
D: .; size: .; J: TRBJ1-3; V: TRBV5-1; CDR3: CASTPGVLAGNTIYF; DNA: TGCGCCAGCACACCAGGGGTGTTAGCTGGAAACACCATATATTTT
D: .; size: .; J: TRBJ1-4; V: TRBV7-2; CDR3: CASSPQGEKLFF; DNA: TGTGCCAGCAGCCCCCAGGGAGAAAAACTGTTTTTT
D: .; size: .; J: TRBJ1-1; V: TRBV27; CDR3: CASSLTIDRKAFF; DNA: TGTGCCAGCAGTTTAACGATAGACAGAAAAGCTTTCTTT
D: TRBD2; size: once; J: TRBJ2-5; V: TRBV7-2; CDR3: CASSIAAVGGGSQETQYF; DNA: TGTGCCAGCAGCATCGCGGCGGTCGGCGGGGGGTCGCAAGAGACCCAGTACTTC
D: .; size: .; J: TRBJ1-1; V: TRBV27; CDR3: CASSLGGPNTEAFF; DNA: TGTGCCAGCAGTCTGGGGGGCCCGAACACTGAAGCTTTCTTT
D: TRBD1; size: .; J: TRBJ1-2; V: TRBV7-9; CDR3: CASSLAGGQGRGYTF; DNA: TGTGCCAGCAGCTTAGCAGGGGGACAGGGGCGCGGCTACACCTTC
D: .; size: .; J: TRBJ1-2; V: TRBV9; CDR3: CASSVGGNGYTF; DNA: TGTGCCAGCAGCGTGGGGGGCAATGGCTACACCTTC
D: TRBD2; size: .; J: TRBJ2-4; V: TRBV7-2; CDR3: CASSQGGGGASIQYF; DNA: TGTGCCAGCAGCCAGGGTGGCGGGGGGGCCAGCATTCAGTACTTC
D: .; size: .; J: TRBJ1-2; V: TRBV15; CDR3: CATSRKQGSNGYTF; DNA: TGTGCCACCAGCAGAAAACAGGGCTCTAATGGCTACACCTTC
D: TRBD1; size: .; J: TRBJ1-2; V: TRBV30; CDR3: CAWNPGQDYGYTF; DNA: TGTGCCTGGAACCCGGGACAGGACTATGGCTACACCTTC
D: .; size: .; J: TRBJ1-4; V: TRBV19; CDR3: CASSKIATNEKLFF; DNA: TGTGCCAGTAGTAAGATTGCAACTAATGAAAAACTGTTTTTT
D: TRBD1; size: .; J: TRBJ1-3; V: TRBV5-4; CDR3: CASSLGGGSRSGNTIYF; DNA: TGTGCCAGCAGCTTGGGAGGGGGCTCCCGCTCTGGAAACACCATATATTTT
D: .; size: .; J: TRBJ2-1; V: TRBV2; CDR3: CASTQQFF; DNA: TGTGCCAGCACCCAGCAGTTCTTC
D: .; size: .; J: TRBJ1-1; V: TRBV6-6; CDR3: CASSRIGPPSNTEAFF; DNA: TGTGCCAGCAGCCGAATTGGACCGCCTTCGAACACTGAAGCTTTCTTT
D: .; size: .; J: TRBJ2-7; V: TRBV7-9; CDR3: CASSPAYEQYF; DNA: TGTGCCAGCAGCCCCGCCTACGAGCAGTACTTC
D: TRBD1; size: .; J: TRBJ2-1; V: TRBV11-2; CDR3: CASSLPPGRGHNEQFF; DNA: TGTGCCAGCAGCTTACCCCCCGGAAGGGGGCATAATGAGCAGTTCTTC
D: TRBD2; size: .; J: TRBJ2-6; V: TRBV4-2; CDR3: CASSRHQRGGTGANVLTF; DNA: TGTGCCAGCAGCCGTCACCAGCGGGGGGGAACTGGGGCCAACGTCCTGACTTTC
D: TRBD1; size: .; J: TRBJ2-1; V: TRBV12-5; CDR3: CASGRDRDYNEQFF; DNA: TGTGCTAGTGGCCGGGACAGGGACTACAATGAGCAGTTCTTC
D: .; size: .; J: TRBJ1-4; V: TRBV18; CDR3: CASSPNGAEKLFF; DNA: TGTGCCAGCTCACCAAACGGAGCGGAAAAACTGTTTTTT
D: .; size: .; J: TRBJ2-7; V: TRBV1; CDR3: CTSPRGTPYEQYF; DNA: TGCACCAGCCCCCGGGGTACCCCCTACGAGCAGTACTTC
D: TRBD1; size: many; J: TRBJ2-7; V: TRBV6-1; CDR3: CASSDQEGQGANEQYF; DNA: TGTGCCAGCAGTGACCAGGAGGGACAGGGGGCAAACGAGCAGTACTTC
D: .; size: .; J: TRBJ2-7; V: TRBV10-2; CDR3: CASSEWVGGQTIREQYF; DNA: TGCGCCAGCAGTGAGTGGGTCGGGGGACAGACTATACGGGAGCAGTACTTC
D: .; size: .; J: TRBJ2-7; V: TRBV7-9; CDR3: CASSLSDSYEQYF; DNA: TGTGCCAGCAGCTTATCGGACAGCTACGAGCAGTACTTC
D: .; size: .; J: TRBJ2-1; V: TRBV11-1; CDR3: CASSLSRASYNEQFF; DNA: TGTGCCAGCAGCTTAAGCAGGGCCTCCTACAATGAGCAGTTCTTC
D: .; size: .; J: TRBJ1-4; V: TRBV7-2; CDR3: CASRAAATNEKLFF; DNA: TGTGCCAGCAGGGCAGCTGCAACTAATGAAAAACTGTTTTTT
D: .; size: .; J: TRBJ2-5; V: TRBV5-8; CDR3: CASSLVRSGTQYF; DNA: TGTGCCAGCAGCTTGGTCCGTTCGGGGACCCAGTACTTC
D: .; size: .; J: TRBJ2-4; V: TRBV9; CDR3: CASTPTDRQNIQYF; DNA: TGTGCCAGCACCCCGACCGACAGACAAAACATTCAGTACTTC
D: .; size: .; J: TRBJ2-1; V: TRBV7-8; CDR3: CASSFRLTGVNNEQFF; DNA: TGTGCCAGCAGCTTCAGACTCACTGGGGTCAACAATGAGCAGTTCTTC
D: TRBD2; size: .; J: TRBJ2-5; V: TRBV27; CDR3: CASSGYLAAETQYF; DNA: TGTGCCAGCAGTGGATATCTAGCGGCGGAGACCCAGTACTTC
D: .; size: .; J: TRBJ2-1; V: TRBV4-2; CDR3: CASSQVGGDNEQFF; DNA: TGTGCCAGCAGCCAAGTGGGCGGCGACAATGAGCAGTTCTTC
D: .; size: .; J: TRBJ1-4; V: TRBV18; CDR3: CASSLRVPNEKLFF; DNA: TGTGCCAGCTCTCTCCGGGTCCCTAATGAAAAACTGTTTTTT
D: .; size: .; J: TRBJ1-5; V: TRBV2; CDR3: CASSEGDSNQPQHF; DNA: TGTGCCAGCAGTGAAGGGGACAGCAATCAGCCCCAGCATTTT
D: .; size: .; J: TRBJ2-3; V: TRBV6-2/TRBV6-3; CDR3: CASSYSDKPSTDTQYF; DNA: TGTGCCAGCAGTTATTCCGACAAACCTAGCACAGATACGCAGTATTTT
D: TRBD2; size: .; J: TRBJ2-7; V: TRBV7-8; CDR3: CASSAGVPYEQYF; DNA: TGTGCCAGCAGCGCGGGGGTCCCCTACGAGCAGTACTTC
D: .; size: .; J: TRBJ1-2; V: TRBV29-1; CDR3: CSVEGGSGYTF; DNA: TGCAGCGTTGAAGGGGGGTCTGGCTACACCTTC
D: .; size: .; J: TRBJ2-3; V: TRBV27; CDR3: CASSGLRGTDTQYF; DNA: TGTGCCAGCAGTGGCCTTCGGGGGACAGATACGCAGTATTTT
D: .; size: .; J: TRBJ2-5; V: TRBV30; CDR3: CAWSDPGTQYF; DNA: TGTGCCTGGAGTGATCCCGGTACCCAGTACTTC
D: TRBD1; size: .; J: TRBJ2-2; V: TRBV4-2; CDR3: CASSLLGQGANTGELFF; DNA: TGTGCCAGCAGCCTCCTCGGGCAGGGGGCGAACACCGGGGAGCTGTTTTTT